These 17 T cell receptor beta chains came from one sample sequenced in a study of shared clonotypes between healthy human individuals (TCRdb year 2020). Receptor libraries were prepared by the immunoSEQ multiplex PCR assay. As stored in TCRdb, this immuneACCESS dataset retains in-frame rearrangements with V and J assigned. A fraction of the clones does not appear; measured against another copy, unresolved V genes explain less than half of the discrepancy, and the remainder lacks a known reason. The sample has under 600,000 clones on record, around three quarters of them singletons. About 12% of the sample is taken by the ten largest. The specimen sequenced was PBMCs. The receptor set was obtained from a woman aged 40 to 50 in good health. Some clones in this sample may be carry-over from other donors' samples.

As regards this clone: The same CDR3 is also encoded by other DNA sequences in this sample. V and J are TRBV7-2 and TRBJ2-1; D not resolved. This CDR3 has 13 amino acids. Germline V gene data show CDR1 as SGHTA and CDR2 as FQGNSA. Trimming removed 2 bases at V and 5 bases at J, with 7 bases between. CDR3 sequence: CASSLRLHNEQFF. The CDR3 region has the DNA TGTGCCAGCAGCTTAAGACTCCACAATGAGCAGTTCTTC.

This clone was detected only once. This chain uses TRBV5-6 with TRBJ2-7, with 8 bases matching TRBD2. CDR3 length: 14 amino acids. V trimming: 0 bases; J trimming: 6 bases; junction bases outside the gene matches: 5. CDR1 SGHDT and CDR2 YYEEEE come from the germline V gene. The CDR3 region has the DNA TGTGCCAGCAGCTTGGCTCGAGCGGGAGTCGAGCAGTACTTC. The encoded protein is CASSLARAGVEQYF.

This clone appeared a few times. The V gene is TRBV27, the J gene TRBJ2-7, with 12 bases lining up with TRBD2. This CDR3 comprises 16 residues. The germline V gene has CDR1 MNHEY and CDR2 SMNVEV (reference sequence). V was pared by 3 bases and J by 2 bases, with 5 bases of the junction left unmatched. CDR3 residues: CASSFLAGGGPYEQYF. The CDR3 DNA sequence: TGTGCCAGCAGTTTCCTAGCGGGAGGGGGACCCTACGAGCAGTACTTC.

The chain joins TRBV27 to TRBJ2-7; 9 bases are shared with TRBD1. Trimming removed 5 bases from V and 2 bases from J; junction bases left unmatched: 7. This CDR3 contains 15 residues. Germline V gene data show CDR1 as MNHEY and CDR2 as SMNVEV (reference sequence). The CDR3 bases are TGTGCCAGCAGTCCCCCGGGACAGGGAGCCTACGAGCAGTACTTC. It specifies CASSPPGQGAYEQYF.

The CDR3 loop reads CASSALVYEQYF. In nucleotides, the CDR3 is TGTGCCAGCAGCGCCCTAGTTTACGAGCAGTACTTC. V usage is TRBV7-9 and J usage is TRBJ2-7; D not resolved. The CDR3 runs 12 residues. The germline V gene encodes CDR1 SEHNR and CDR2 FQNEAQ (reference sequence). V shed 5 bases and J shed 4 bases, with 9 bases lying between them.

The chain has TRBV28 and TRBJ2-7; TRBD2 matches at 15 bases. The CDR3 loop spans 18 amino acids. Germline CDR1 MDHEN, CDR2 SYDVKM. Trimming at V came to 3 bases and at J to 6 bases, leaving 12 bases not matched to a gene. The CDR3: CASSFGGLAGGYMPEQYF. The CDR3 nucleotides are TGTGCCAGCAGTTTTGGTGGACTAGCGGGAGGGTACATGCCCGAGCAGTACTTC.

The chain links TRBV21-1 to TRBJ2-3; the table gives TRBD2 as D, unverified against the DNA. TRBV21-1 is a documented pseudogene. The CDR3 has 15 amino acids. The CDR3 reads CASSSIVSLTDTQYF. CDR3 nucleotides: TGTGCCAGCAGCAGCATAGTTTCCCTCACAGATACGCAGTATTTT.

A single count supports this clone. This chain links TRBV6-4 with TRBJ2-7; weak D call: TRBD1 (7 bases). CDR1 is MRHNA and CDR2 is SNTAGT in the germline V gene. This CDR3 spans 15 amino acids. V lost 8 bases, J lost 2 bases, and 19 bases lay in between. As DNA, the CDR3 is TGTGCCAGCTCCAACACGGAGGGACAGACCTACGAGCAGTACTTC. Its translation: CASSNTEGQTYEQYF.

This clone turned up a few times. The rearrangement links TRBV4-1 to TRBJ1-2; TRBD1 matches at 9 bases. V gave up 4 bases and J gave up 7 bases; unmatched junction bases: 10. Germline assignment: CDR1 MGHRA and CDR2 YSYEKL. The CDR3 runs to 15 residues. In DNA form, the CDR3 reads TGCGCCAGCAGCCGGTCGGGACAGGGTGGGGGTGGCTACACCTTC. The encoded protein is CASSRSGQGGGGYTF.

As for this clone: The germline gene is not matched at one end of the junction; a read error may be the cause. This sequence joins TRBV4-3 and TRBJ1-3; 8 bases agree with TRBD1. CDR1 is LGHNA, CDR2 YSLEER, per germline. This CDR3 is built from 15 residues. Here the CDR3 DNA reads TGCGCCAGCAGCCGAGGACAGGGAAGGGGAAGCACCATATATTTT. Amino acids: CASSRGQGRGSTIYF.

The chain is built from TRBV11-2 and TRBJ1-2, with a possible D match to TRBD1 (5 bases). CDR1 and CDR2 (germline): SGHAT, FQNNGV. V was shortened by 5 bases and J by 5 bases, with 15 bases between the two germline ends. This CDR3 has 14 residues. The CDR3 DNA reads as TGTGCCAGCAGCCAGGAGCAGGGAGATTATGGCTACACCTTC. Translating it yields CASSQEQGDYGYTF.

The chain carries TRBV7-2 and TRBJ2-1, with D perhaps matching TRBD1 (6 bases). CDR1 SGHTA and CDR2 FQGNSA come from the germline V gene. V lost 0 bases to trimming and J lost 6 bases, with 9 bases between them. CDR3 length: 14 residues. CDR3 sequence: CASSLAVQGNEQFF. The CDR3 nucleotides read TGTGCCAGCAGCTTAGCTGTACAGGGCAATGAGCAGTTCTTC.

This chain connects TRBV6-5 to TRBJ1-5; possibly TRBD1 for D (6 bases). Looked up from germline, CDR1 is MNHEY and CDR2 is SVGAGI. The V end lost 6 bases, the J end lost 5 bases, and 17 bases lay between the germline ends. The CDR3 runs to 15 residues. CDR3 sequence: CASSRTSGVHQPQHF. The CDR3 DNA reads as TGTGCCAGCAGCAGGACATCAGGGGTCCATCAGCCCCAGCATTTT.

The CDR3: CASSQGRPPYNEQFF. CDR3 sequence (DNA): TGTGCCAGCAGCCAAGGCCGTCCTCCCTACAATGAGCAGTTCTTC. V and J are TRBV4-2 and TRBJ2-1; D is unclear. Germline CDR1 and CDR2: LGHNA and YNFKEQ. Trimming cost V 1 base and J 2 bases, with 9 bases left between them. The CDR3 contains 15 residues.

V is TRBV6-1 and J is TRBJ2-1; tentatively, D is TRBD1 (5 bases). This CDR3 is built from 15 residues. Trimming stripped 6 bases from V and 0 bases from J, with 12 bases between. CDR1 is MNHNS, CDR2 SASEGT, per germline. The CDR3 region is CASRRGLSSYNEQFF. CDR3 nucleotide sequence: TGTGCCAGCAGAAGGGGTCTGAGCTCCTACAATGAGCAGTTCTTC.

This chain uses TRBV5-1 with TRBJ1-6; 9 bases agree with TRBD1. The germline CDR1 and CDR2 sequences are SGHRS and YFSETQ. The CDR3 loop spans 16 amino acids. The V gene end was trimmed by 0 bases and the J gene end by 7 bases; junction bases not matched to a gene: 5. CDR3 sequence: CASSLAQGQGNSPLHF. The CDR3 nucleotides read TGCGCCAGCAGCTTGGCACAGGGACAGGGAAATTCACCCCTCCACTTT. The full variable domain, its missing parts supplied by reference TRBV5-1 and TRBJ1-6, is KAGVTQTPRYLIKTRGQQVTLSCSPISGHRSVSWYQQTPGQGLQFLFEYFSETQRNKGNFPGRFSGRQFSNSRSEMNVSTLELGDSALYLCASSLAQGQGNSPLHFGNGTRLTVT.

This chain links TRBV28 with TRBJ1-3; D is perhaps TRBD1 (5 bases). The CDR3 consists of 16 residues. V was trimmed by 4 bases and J by 1 base, leaving 14 bases between them. Germline V CDR1 and CDR2: MDHEN, SYDVKM. The CDR3 DNA reads as TGTGCCAGCAGTTACCCTGGGTCAGGGTCTGGAAACACCATATATTTT. Protein: CASSYPGSGSGNTIYF.